This T cell receptor beta chain comes out of a study of T cell responses to AZD1222 COVID-19 vaccine. About the research overall: Pooling was applied to second doses at about 4 or about 12 weeks.

A word on this clone: Its target is not known.

This CDR3 has 15 amino acids. Germline V gene data show CDR1 as MNHEY and CDR2 as SMNVEV (reference sequence). Unmatched junction bases numbered 6, after V lost 4 bases and J lost 1 base. Assay: immunoSEQ multiplex PCR; the TCRdb copy retains only in-frame clones and omits some. In the table there are 130,000 to 150,000 clones, 85% to 90% of which are singletons. Points from the study as a whole: Spike-specific TCR breadth and depth both grew after two AZD1222 doses. Donors were largely white British and mainly female; clonal diversity was possibly underestimated. The study reported that nearly half of spike-specific TCRs target unmutated variant regions.

Sequencing was performed on peripheral blood, taken on day 0 of AZD1222 vaccination. The chain joins TRBV27 to TRBJ1-1; 7 bases agree with TRBD1. The clonotype originates from an adult in good health. The CDR3 loop is CASSSQQGKNTEAFF. The CDR3 DNA sequence: TGTGCCAGCAGTTCCCAACAGGGGAAGAACACTGAAGCTTTCTTT.